The 4 T cell receptor beta chains below all came from one sample that was sequenced in a study of blood T cell repertoires in COVID-19. Here immunoSEQ multiplex PCR was the method, and the copy in TCRdb shows in-frame clones only, minus some. The sample holds about 360,000 clones, more than 85% seen once. The specimen was peripheral blood. All receptors derive from a human donor in a cohort sampled during active COVID-19.

The V call is TRBV19, the J call TRBJ2-7; 10 bases are a match to TRBD2. This CDR3 is built from 15 residues. With 4 bases clipped from V and 3 bases from J, the junction kept 6 bases outside the gene matches. Germline V gene sequence: CDR1 LNHDA, CDR2 SQIVND (reference sequence). The CDR3 reads CASSTTPSGSYEQYF. In DNA, the CDR3 is TGTGCCAGTAGTACCACTCCTAGCGGGAGCTACGAGCAGTACTTC.

The rearrangement joins TRBV7-3 to TRBJ2-1; 12 bases match TRBD2. CDR3 size: 15 residues. Trimming cost V 2 bases and J 4 bases; bases outside gene matches: 0. Per germline, CDR1 SGHTA and CDR2 FQGTGA. DNA of the CDR3: TGTGCCAGCAGCTTAGGACTAGCGGGGTACAATGAGCAGTTCTTC. It specifies CASSLGLAGYNEQFF.

The rearrangement uses TRBV11-3 and TRBJ2-1; TRBD2 matches at 8 bases. The CDR3 spans 15 residues. The J segment lost 5 bases and the V segment lost 5 bases, leaving 8 bases of the junction unmatched. In germline, CDR1 is SGHNT, CDR2 YENEEA. For the CDR3, the DNA is TGTGCCAGCAGCCGCCGGGGGGGGAGAGACAATGAGCAGTTCTTC. The encoded protein is CASSRRGGRDNEQFF.

V and J are TRBV20-1 and TRBJ2-4, with TRBD2 as a possible D gene (5 bases). The CDR3 has 13 amino acids. V gave up 3 bases and J gave up 6 bases, with 12 bases separating them. Germline CDR1 is DFQATT and CDR2 is SNEGSKA (reference sequence). CDR3: CSASPGSGNIQYF. CDR3 coding DNA: TGCAGTGCTAGTCCGGGATCTGGAAACATTCAGTACTTC.